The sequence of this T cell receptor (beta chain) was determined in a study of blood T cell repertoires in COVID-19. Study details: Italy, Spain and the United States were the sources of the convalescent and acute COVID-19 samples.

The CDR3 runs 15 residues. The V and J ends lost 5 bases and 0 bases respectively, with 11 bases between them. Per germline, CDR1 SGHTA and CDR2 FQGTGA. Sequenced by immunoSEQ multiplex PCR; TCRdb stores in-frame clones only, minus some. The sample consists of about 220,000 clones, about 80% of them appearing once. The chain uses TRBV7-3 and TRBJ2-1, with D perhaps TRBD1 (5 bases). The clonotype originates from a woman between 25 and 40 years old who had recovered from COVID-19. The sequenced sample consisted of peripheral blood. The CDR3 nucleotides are TGTGCCAGCAGCCAAGACAGTAACTCCTACAATGAGCAGTTCTTC. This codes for CASSQDSNSYNEQFF.